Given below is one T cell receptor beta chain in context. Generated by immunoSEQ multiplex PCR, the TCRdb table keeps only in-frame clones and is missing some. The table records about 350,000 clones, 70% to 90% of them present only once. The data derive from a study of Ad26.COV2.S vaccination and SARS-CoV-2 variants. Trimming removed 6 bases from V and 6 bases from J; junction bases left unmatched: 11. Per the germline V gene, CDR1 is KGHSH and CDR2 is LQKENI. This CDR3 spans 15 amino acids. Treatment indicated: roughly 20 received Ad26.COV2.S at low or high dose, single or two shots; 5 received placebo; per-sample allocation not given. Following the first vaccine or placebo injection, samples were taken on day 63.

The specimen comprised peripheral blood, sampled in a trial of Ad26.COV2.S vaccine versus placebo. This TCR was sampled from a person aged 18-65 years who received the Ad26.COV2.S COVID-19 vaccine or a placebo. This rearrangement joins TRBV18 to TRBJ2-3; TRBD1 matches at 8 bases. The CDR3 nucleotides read TGTGCCAGCTCGCGAATCGGGACAGGAGGCGATACGCAGTATTTT. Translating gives CASSRIGTGGDTQYF.